The clone carrying this TCR beta chain occurred many times. The antigen is not known. The sample is drawn from a study of T cell repertoires in cytomegalovirus infection. Overall study context: CMV infection and matching HLA type were both indicated by public TCR beta signatures. Study-level points and caveats: Predominance within the ex vivo response was attributable to HLA-C-restricted CMV-specific TCR beta clonotypes. Public TCR beta family frequency separated CMV-and-HLA carriers, including in an independent cohort.

TCRdb reprocessed the reads via MiXCR and lists one record per CDR3 protein. The sample holds some 220,000 distinct CDR3 sequences, under 8.5% seen once. The sequencing input was PBMCs. This TCR came from a human donor in good health (CMV status not recorded). Some clones in this sample may be carry-over from other donors' samples.

The CDR3 DNA is TGTGCCAGTATCCCCCTATTAGGGGTAAATTCACCCCTCCACTTT. Amino acid sequence: CASIPLLGVNSPLHF. The V and J genes are TRBV28 and TRBJ1-6; maybe TRBD1 (5 bases). The germline gives CDR1 MDHEN, CDR2 SYDVKM. The CDR3 runs to 15 residues. The V end was cut by 9 bases, the J end by 7 bases, with 19 bases between. The variable domain in full, with the rest retrieved from reference TRBV28 and TRBJ1-6, is DVKVTQSSRYLVKRTGEKVFLECVQDMDHENMFWYRQDPGLGLRLIYFSYDVKMKEKGDIPEGYSVSREKKERFSLILESASTNQTSMYLCASIPLLGVNSPLHFGNGTRLTVT.